The 22 T cell receptor beta chains presented below share a single source sample, sequenced in a study of blood T cell repertoires in COVID-19. Sequenced by immunoSEQ multiplex PCR; TCRdb stores in-frame clones only, minus some. In the table there are 300,000 to 450,000 clones, roughly 87% of which are singletons. The sample was PBMCs or T cells enriched from blood (not recorded which). Receptors were obtained from a young woman who had recovered from COVID-19.

This chain connects TRBV15 to TRBJ1-2; D uncertain. CDR3 length: 14 residues. Trimming stripped 3 bases from V and 7 bases from J, with 15 bases between. Per the germline V gene, CDR1 is LNHNV and CDR2 is YYDKDF (reference sequence). The CDR3 protein is CATSSDRVGSGYTF. For the CDR3, the DNA is TGTGCCACCAGCAGTGACCGGGTTGGGAGTGGCTACACCTTC.

The genes are TRBV5-1 and TRBJ1-1, with D perhaps TRBD1 (6 bases). Deletions cut 3 bases from V and 4 bases from J, with 19 bases between. This CDR3 region has 16 residues. From germline, CDR1 is SGHRS and CDR2 YFSETQ. CDR3 sequence: CASSWGVGQLVTEAFF. The CDR3 region has the DNA TGCGCCAGCAGCTGGGGTGTAGGACAGCTGGTCACTGAAGCTTTCTTT.

This chain links TRBV6-2 or TRBV6-3 with TRBJ1-2, with a weak D call TRBD1 (5 bases). The CDR3 has 16 amino acids. Trimming shortened V by 0 bases and J by 3 bases, and 14 bases separated the two germline ends. The germline V gene encodes CDR1 MNHEY and CDR2 SVGEGT. The chain's CDR3 is CASSYSRRGSDYGYTF. CDR3 nucleotides: TGTGCCAGCAGTTACTCGCGGAGGGGCTCAGACTATGGCTACACCTTC.

Here the CDR3 reads CASTLLGGTEAFF. In DNA form, the CDR3 reads TGTGCCAGCACCCTTTTGGGGGGGACTGAAGCTTTCTTT. This chain links TRBV6-6 with TRBJ1-1, with D possibly matching TRBD1 (5 bases). The CDR3 totals 13 residues. Germline V CDR1 and CDR2: MNHNY, SVGAGI (reference sequence). Trimming pared 7 bases from V and 5 bases from J, leaving 14 bases between.

The chain combines TRBV5-4 with TRBJ1-1; the D gene is possibly TRBD1 (6 bases). Trimming took 2 bases from V and 0 from J, leaving 11 bases between them. This CDR3 has 15 residues. Looked up from germline, CDR1 is SGHNT and CDR2 is YYREEE (reference sequence). This chain's CDR3 is CASSLWGLVNTEAFF. The CDR3, as DNA: TGTGCCAGCAGCTTATGGGGGCTGGTGAACACTGAAGCTTTCTTT.

Note on this clone: Different DNA sequences within this sample yield the same CDR3. V is TRBV19 and J is TRBJ1-5, with 7 bases identical to TRBD1. The CDR3 is 15 amino acids. Germline V gene lookup returns CDR1 LNHDA and CDR2 SQIVND (reference sequence). Unmatched junction bases numbered 4, after V lost 5 bases and J lost 0 bases. CDR3 region: CASSLGTDSNQPQHF. CDR3 nucleotides: TGTGCCAGTAGTCTCGGGACAGATAGCAATCAGCCCCAGCATTTT.

The V call is TRBV18, the J call TRBJ1-4; a possible D gene is TRBD1 (5 bases). Germline V gene data show CDR1 as KGHSH and CDR2 as LQKENI. The CDR3 is 15 residues long. V gave up 3 bases and J gave up 6 bases, with 14 bases separating them. The CDR3 region has the DNA TGTGCCAGCTCACCCGGGCGGGGCCGGGATGAAAAACTGTTTTTT. This encodes CASSPGRGRDEKLFF.

The V gene is TRBV10-3, the J gene TRBJ2-5, with D possibly being TRBD1 (6 bases). There are 14 residues in the CDR3. CDR1 and CDR2 from the germline V gene are ENHRY and SYGVKD. Trimming took 5 bases from V and 5 from J, leaving 15 bases between them. CDR3 DNA sequence: TGTGCCATCAGTTGGGCTACAGGGTGGGAGACCCAGTACTTC. Translating it yields CAISWATGWETQYF.

The genes are TRBV29-1 and TRBJ2-1; 7 bases are shared with TRBD2. CDR3 length: 15 amino acids. Trimming at V came to 4 bases and at J to 2 bases, leaving 8 bases not matched to a gene. Germline V lookup: CDR1 SQVTM, CDR2 ANQGSEA. The CDR3 sequence: CSVGRASGTYNEQFF. The CDR3 coding sequence is TGCAGCGTTGGGCGGGCTAGCGGCACCTACAATGAGCAGTTCTTC.

V usage is TRBV5-6 and J usage is TRBJ1-2; 10 nucleotides align to TRBD1. The CDR3 loop spans 15 amino acids. The germline gives CDR1 SGHDT, CDR2 YYEEEE. J gave up 7 bases and V 0 bases, and 6 bases lay outside the gene matches. The CDR3 DNA reads TGTGCCAGCAGCTTGGCCTGGGACAGGGGATGTGGCTACACCTTC. Its translation: CASSLAWDRGCGYTF. The entire variable domain, with the rest obtained from reference TRBV5-6 and TRBJ1-2, is as follows: DAGVTQSPTHLIKTRGQQVTLRCSPKSGHDTVSWYQQALGQGPQFIFQYYEEEERQRGNFPDRFSGHQFPNYSSELNVNALLLGDSALYLCASSLAWDRGCGYTFGSGTRLTVV.

The CDR3 loop reads CASSLGRPGELFF. Written as DNA, the CDR3 is TGTGCCAGTAGTTTGGGCAGGCCCGGGGAGCTGTTTTTT. This sequence joins TRBV19 and TRBJ2-2; D ambiguous. The CDR3 totals 13 residues. Germline-derived CDR1 and CDR2 are LNHDA and SQIVND (reference sequence). The V end was cut by 5 bases, the J end by 6 bases, with 10 bases between.

The chain combines TRBV7-2 with TRBJ1-1; D is undetermined. The CDR3 totals 14 residues. With 5 bases removed from V and 4 bases from J, the gap between germline ends came to 14 bases. CDR1 is SGHTA and CDR2 is FQGNSA in the germline V gene. CDR3 protein: CASSLLAGGTEAFF. The CDR3 nucleotides are TGTGCCAGCAGCCTACTGGCCGGAGGCACTGAAGCTTTCTTT.

The rearrangement uses TRBV6-2 or TRBV6-3 and TRBJ2-1; 10 nucleotides agree with TRBD2. The CDR3 has 19 amino acids. Trimming at V came to 2 bases and at J to 0 bases, leaving 10 bases not matched to a gene. Per the germline V gene, CDR1 is MNHEY and CDR2 is SVGEGT. The CDR3, as DNA: TGTGCCAGCAGTTACAGCCTAGCGGGGGCCGAGAGCTCCTACAATGAGCAGTTCTTC. Its translation is CASSYSLAGAESSYNEQFF.

The chain employs TRBV13 and TRBJ1-1; TRBD1 might be the D (6 bases). The V gene's germline CDR1 is PRHDT and CDR2 FYEKMQ (reference sequence). The V gene lost 4 bases and the J gene lost 0 bases, with 24 bases spanning the gap. This CDR3 is built from 19 residues. As DNA, the CDR3 is TGTGCCAGCAGCTACACAAAAATCTCCCTACAGGGCCTGAACACTGAAGCTTTCTTT. This codes for CASSYTKISLQGLNTEAFF.

This rearrangement joins TRBV7-6 to TRBJ1-1; D gene uncertain. The CDR3 runs 11 residues. Germline CDR1 SGHVS, CDR2 FNYEAQ. The germline V and J ends were trimmed by 5 bases and 3 bases, with 4 bases remaining between them. The CDR3, as DNA: TGTGCCAGCAGCCGGGACACTGAAGCTTTCTTT. Residues: CASSRDTEAFF.

The DNA for the CDR3 is TGTGCCAGCAAAGTCGTGGTCGGGACTGAAGCTTTCTTT. Translation gives CASKVVVGTEAFF. The chain employs TRBV11-2 and TRBJ1-1; D call uncertain. The germline V and J ends were trimmed by 7 bases and 5 bases, with 14 bases remaining between them. The germline V gene encodes CDR1 SGHAT and CDR2 FQNNGV. The CDR3 sequence is 13 residues long.

The J gene is TRBJ2-7, the V gene TRBV19; TRBD1 might be the D (5 bases). CDR1 is LNHDA, CDR2 SQIVND, per germline (reference sequence). Trimming removed 4 bases at V and 1 base at J, with 11 bases between. The CDR3 is 14 amino acids. CDR3 DNA sequence: TGTGCCAGTAGTAAGACAGATCAATCCTACGAGCAGTACTTC. Its protein is CASSKTDQSYEQYF. Drawing the rest from reference TRBV19 and TRBJ2-7, the complete variable domain is DGGITQSPKYLFRKEGQNVTLSCEQNLNHDAMYWYRQDPGQGLRLIYYSQIVNDFQKGDIAEGYSVSREKKESFPLTVTSAQKNPTAFYLCASSKTDQSYEQYFGPGTRLTVT.

CDR3 nucleotide sequence: TGTGCCAGCAGCTTGGGACAGGGTTCCTACGAGCAGTACTTC. Its protein is CASSLGQGSYEQYF. The chain joins TRBV5-6 to TRBJ2-7; 7 bases are shared with TRBD1. The CDR3 has 14 residues. The germline gives CDR1 SGHDT, CDR2 YYEEEE. With 0 bases clipped from V and 1 base from J, the junction kept 1 base outside the gene matches.

The V gene is TRBV28, the J gene TRBJ1-6; D gene uncertain. Germline CDR1 is MDHEN and CDR2 is SYDVKM. The CDR3 has 16 amino acids. V lost 2 bases and J 14 bases, leaving 22 bases between the germline ends. The CDR3 protein is CASSLEGTARGRALHF. The CDR3 DNA sequence: TGTGCCAGCAGTTTAGAGGGTACGGCCAGAGGAAGGGCCCTCCACTTT. The full variable domain, with the rest looked up from reference TRBV28 and TRBJ1-6, is DVKVTQSSRYLVKRTGEKVFLECVQDMDHENMFWYRQDPGLGLRLIYFSYDVKMKEKGDIPEGYSVSREKKERFSLILESASTNQTSMYLCASSLEGTARGRALHFGNGTRLTVT.

This chain links TRBV6-1 with TRBJ1-6; D gene uncertain. In germline, CDR1 is MNHNS, CDR2 SASEGT. With 3 bases removed from V and 0 bases from J, the gap between germline ends came to 9 bases. The CDR3 is 16 amino acids. CDR3 coding DNA: TGTGCCAGCAGTGATCGGGTGGGCTCCTATAATTCACCCCTCCACTTT. Translated, it gives CASSDRVGSYNSPLHF.

The chain combines TRBV4-1 with TRBJ1-6; 8 bases match TRBD1. J lost 8 bases, V lost 0 bases, and 9 bases had no gene match. The CDR3 extends over 17 amino acids. The germline V gene encodes CDR1 MGHRA and CDR2 YSYEKL. CDR3 bases: TGCGCCAGCAGCCAAGATTTTGGGTCGACAGGGGATTCACCCCTCCACTTT. The encoded protein is CASSQDFGSTGDSPLHF.

This chain joins TRBV30 and TRBJ1-2; D is possibly TRBD1 (6 bases). The germline CDR1 and CDR2 sequences are GTSNPN and SVGIG (reference sequence). Trimming shortened V by 0 bases and J by 2 bases, and 13 bases separated the two germline ends. This CDR3 contains 15 residues. CDR3 sequence (DNA): TGTGCCTGGAGTGTACGGGGGGGGCCAAACTATGGCTACACCTTC. Its protein is CAWSVRGGPNYGYTF. Variable domain in full (rest from reference TRBV30 and TRBJ1-2): SQTIHQWPATLVQPVGSPLSLECTVEGTSNPNLYWYRQAAGRGLQLLFYSVGIGQISSEVPQNLSASRPQDRQFILSSKKLLLSDSGFYLCAWSVRGGPNYGYTFGSGTRLTVV.